The 32 T cell receptor beta chains presented below share a single source sample, sequenced in a study of blood T cell repertoires in COVID-19. Sequenced by immunoSEQ multiplex PCR; TCRdb stores in-frame clones only, minus some. The repertoire includes roughly 500,000 clones, approximately 91% of them detected once, and 8.3% sits in the top ten. The sample was PBMCs or T cells enriched from blood (not recorded which). These receptor sequences come from a woman aged 55-75 years who had recovered from COVID-19.

The gene calls are TRBV28 and TRBJ2-2; 11 bases agree with TRBD1. Germline V gene data show CDR1 as MDHEN and CDR2 as SYDVKM. The CDR3 length is 20 residues. J was trimmed by 0 bases and V by 6 bases; bases with no gene match: 15. Written as DNA, the CDR3 is TGTGCCAGCAGGGATGGACCGGGACAGGGGGTGGGCGCGAACACCGGGGAGCTGTTTTTT. Encoded protein: CASRDGPGQGVGANTGELFF.

The rearrangement links TRBV7-8 to TRBJ2-1; 8 bases line up with TRBD1. With 5 bases clipped from V and 9 bases from J, the junction kept 9 bases outside the gene matches. There are 14 residues in the CDR3. CDR1 is SGHVS and CDR2 is FQNEAQ in the germline V gene. CDR3 loop: CASSHQPDRGEQFF. The CDR3 region has the DNA TGTGCCAGCAGCCACCAACCTGACAGGGGTGAGCAGTTCTTC.

The rearrangement links TRBV11-2 to TRBJ1-1; possibly TRBD1 for D (5 bases). Germline V lookup: CDR1 SGHAT, CDR2 FQNNGV. The V and J ends lost 0 bases and 5 bases respectively, with 16 bases between them. CDR3 length: 16 amino acids. CDR3 sequence reads: CASSLDPQVRGTEAFF. The CDR3 region has the DNA TGTGCCAGCAGCTTAGACCCGCAGGTCCGGGGGACTGAAGCTTTCTTT. Complete variable domain (other parts from reference TRBV11-2 and TRBJ1-1): EAGVAQSPRYKIIEKRQSVAFWCNPISGHATLYWYQQILGQGPKLLIQFQNNGVVDDSQLPKDRFSAERLKGVDSTLKIQPAKLEDSAVYLCASSLDPQVRGTEAFFGQGTRLTVV.

The chain has TRBV18 and TRBJ2-7; D not resolved. V lost 6 bases and J 1 base, leaving 13 bases between the germline ends. Germline CDR1 reads KGHSH; CDR2 reads LQKENI. The CDR3 length is 14 residues. CDR3 sequence: CASSTSSRSYEQYV. CDR3 DNA: TGTGCCAGCTCCACGTCGTCACGGTCCTACGAGCAGTACGTC.

The J gene is TRBJ2-1, the V gene TRBV5-1, with 10 bases that match TRBD2. CDR3 length: 17 amino acids. Germline assignment: CDR1 SGHRS and CDR2 YFSETQ. Trimming cost V 0 bases and J 3 bases; bases outside gene matches: 6. CDR3 loop: CASSLDGGLAIYNEQFF. DNA for the CDR3: TGCGCCAGCAGCTTGGATGGGGGACTAGCGATCTACAATGAGCAGTTCTTC.

The chain links TRBV5-1 to TRBJ1-2, with TRBD1 matching over 7 bases. This CDR3 spans 14 amino acids. After removal of 5 bases from V and 4 bases from J, the junction contained 8 bases not matched to a gene. The germline V gene encodes CDR1 SGHRS and CDR2 YFSETQ. CDR3 sequence reads: CASRPPGTVYGYTF. The CDR3 DNA reads TGCGCCAGCAGACCCCCCGGGACAGTCTATGGCTACACCTTC.

This rearrangement joins TRBV10-3 to TRBJ1-5, with 8 bases aligning to TRBD1. Germline CDR1 and CDR2: ENHRY and SYGVKD. CDR3 length: 13 amino acids. Trimming removed 9 bases from V and 12 bases from J; junction bases left unmatched: 13. The CDR3 here is CAISGTGQSSQHF. As DNA, the CDR3 is TGTGCCATTTCCGGGACAGGTCAATCAAGCCAGCATTTT.

The chain carries TRBV3-1 (or the pseudogene TRBV3-2) and TRBJ1-1; D unresolved. The CDR3 totals 14 residues. V was pared by 2 bases and J by 3 bases, with 10 bases between. Germline CDR1 LGHDT, CDR2 YNNKEL (reference sequence). The CDR3 spells CASSQKRSHTEAFF. CDR3 bases: TGTGCCAGCAGCCAAAAGCGATCGCACACTGAAGCTTTCTTT.

The chain uses TRBV7-9 and TRBJ1-2; D unresolved. From germline, CDR1 is SEHNR and CDR2 FQNEAQ (reference sequence). The V gene lost 2 bases and the J gene lost 8 bases, with 9 bases spanning the gap. The CDR3 totals 12 residues. CDR3 sequence: CASSLNEQGYTF. CDR3 bases: TGTGCCAGCAGCTTAAATGAACAGGGCTACACCTTC. Filled out from reference TRBV7-9 and TRBJ1-2, the complete variable domain reads DTGVSQNPRHKITKRGQNVTFRCDPISEHNRLYWYRQTLGQGPEFLTYFQNEAQLEKSRLLSDRFSAERPKGSFSTLEIQRTEQGDSAMYLCASSLNEQGYTFGSGTRLTVV.

The chain has TRBV3-1 (or the pseudogene TRBV3-2) and TRBJ1-4, with D tentatively TRBD1 (5 bases). Per the germline V gene, CDR1 is LGHDT and CDR2 is YNNKEL (reference sequence). The V end lost 2 bases, the J end lost 3 bases, and 13 bases lay between the germline ends. CDR3 length: 16 residues. The CDR3 DNA sequence: TGTGCCAGCAGCCAACGAAATGGGGCAGCTAATGAAAAACTGTTTTTT. It translates to CASSQRNGAANEKLFF.

The V gene is TRBV5-1, the J gene TRBJ2-2, with D perhaps matching TRBD1 (6 bases). Looked up from germline, CDR1 is SGHRS and CDR2 is YFSETQ. This CDR3 has 17 amino acids. The ends were cut back, 0 bases at V and 2 bases at J, with 14 bases in the middle. In DNA form, the CDR3 reads TGCGCCAGCAGCTTGGACCCCGGACAGACAAACACCGGGGAGCTGTTTTTT. Translating it yields CASSLDPGQTNTGELFF.

V gene TRBV12-5 combines with J gene TRBJ1-4; possibly TRBD1 for D (6 bases). Germline V gene data show CDR1 as LGHNT and CDR2 as FRNRAP. V shed 2 bases and J shed 7 bases, with 20 bases lying between them. CDR3 length equals 17 residues. The CDR3 nucleotides are TGTGCTAGTGGTTTGCCCCACGGACAGCTAAGGGGTGAAAAACTGTTTTTT. This gives the protein CASGLPHGQLRGEKLFF.

This clone appeared once. The chain has TRBV6-1 and TRBJ1-1; D not resolved. V shed 0 bases and J shed 10 bases, with 15 bases lying between them. The germline V gene has CDR1 MNHNS and CDR2 SASEGT. The CDR3 length is 14 residues. CDR3 bases: TGTGCCAGCAGTGAAGCAGTAAGGACCGGAGGAGCTTTCTTT. Its protein is CASSEAVRTGGAFF.

The DNA for the CDR3 is TGTGCCAGCAGTGAAAGGGATTCCGGGACAGGGGGGGAGCTGTTTTTT. Translated, it gives CASSERDSGTGGELFF. The genes are TRBV2 and TRBJ2-2, with 9 bases that match TRBD1. The V and J ends lost 2 bases and 8 bases, in that order; junction bases with no gene match: 9. Germline CDR1 reads SNHLY; CDR2 reads FYNNEI. The CDR3 has 16 residues.

The chain uses TRBV9 and TRBJ1-2; no firm D call. Germline V gene data show CDR1 as SGDLS and CDR2 as YYNGEE. Trimming cost V 6 bases and J 8 bases, with 17 bases left between them. CDR3 size: 13 residues. CDR3 in amino acids: CASMPGLLSGYTF. The CDR3 DNA reads TGTGCCAGCATGCCAGGTCTCTTAAGCGGCTACACCTTC.

The chain has TRBV27 and TRBJ2-1; 10 bases are shared with TRBD2. V lost 3 bases and J lost 5; bases outside the gene matches: 4. The germline CDR1 and CDR2 sequences are MNHEY and SMNVEV (reference sequence). The CDR3 extends over 15 amino acids. The DNA of the CDR3 is TGTGCCAGCAGTTTCCTAGCGGGGGACCACAATGAGCAGTTCTTC. Translated: CASSFLAGDHNEQFF.

The chain couples TRBV3-1 (or the pseudogene TRBV3-2) to TRBJ1-6, with 10 bases aligning to TRBD1. This CDR3 has 15 amino acids. V was pared by 4 bases and J by 5 bases, with 2 bases of the junction left unmatched. In germline, CDR1 is LGHDT, CDR2 YNNKEL (reference sequence). CDR3 nucleotide sequence: TGTGCCAGCAGCCCTGGGACAGGGGATAATTCACCCCTCCACTTT. The encoded protein is CASSPGTGDNSPLHF.

In regard to this clone: The junction and the germline gene differ at one end; a read error may be behind it. The chain joins TRBV6-5 to TRBJ2-7, with a weak D call TRBD2 (6 bases). This CDR3 contains 14 residues. Germline CDR1 MNHEY, CDR2 SVGAGI. DNA of the CDR3: TGTGCCAGCGGAGTACGGGGGTACTCCGACGAGCAGTACTTC. Residues: CASGVRGYSDEQYF.

The chain has TRBV10-1 and TRBJ2-1; possible D gene TRBD2, 7 bases. V was clipped by 2 bases and J by 3 bases, with 11 bases between them. The CDR3 has 15 residues. CDR1 and CDR2 (germline): WNHNN, SYGVQD (reference sequence). This CDR3 reads CASSEEGGGYNEQFF. The CDR3 DNA reads as TGCGCCAGCAGTGAGGAAGGGGGGGGCTACAATGAGCAGTTCTTC.

V gene TRBV6-5 combines with J gene TRBJ1-2, with D possibly TRBD1 on 6 matching bases. Between the trimmed V and J ends, which lost 6 bases and 8 bases, there was a span of 10 bases. Per germline, CDR1 MNHEY and CDR2 SVGAGI. The CDR3 sequence is 11 residues long. Here the CDR3 DNA reads TGTGCCAGCAGCCAGGGGCTAGGCTACACCTTC. Translated: CASSQGLGYTF.

This clone has a single count. V is TRBV29-1 and J is TRBJ1-1, with a weak D call TRBD1 (6 bases). CDR1 is SQVTM, CDR2 ANQGSEA, per germline. The CDR3 contains 14 residues. V was pared by 6 bases and J by 4 bases, with 18 bases between. The CDR3 nucleotides read TGCAGCGTCCACGGGACACCCCTGGGCACTGAAGCTTTCTTT. Its translation is CSVHGTPLGTEAFF.

The chain has TRBV7-6 and TRBJ2-2; possible D gene TRBD1, 5 bases. V was clipped by 0 bases and J by 1 base, with 9 bases between them. The CDR3 is made up of 16 amino acids. CDR1 is SGHVS, CDR2 FNYEAQ, per germline. CDR3 sequence reads: CASSLATVWNTGELFF. In DNA form, the CDR3 reads TGTGCCAGCAGCTTAGCGACAGTCTGGAACACCGGGGAGCTGTTTTTT.

This clone was counted between two and nine times. The gene calls are TRBV6-5 and TRBJ2-7; the match to TRBD1 covers 11 bases. Trimming cost V 6 bases and J 6 bases; bases outside gene matches: 4. Germline V gives CDR1 MNHEY, CDR2 SVGAGI. This CDR3 contains 13 residues. In DNA, the CDR3 is TGTGCCAGCAGCCGGACAGGGGGCCTCGAGCAGTACTTC. It specifies CASSRTGGLEQYF.

The chain carries TRBV30 and TRBJ1-1, with a possible D match to TRBD1 (6 bases). CDR3 length equals 14 residues. Per the germline V gene, CDR1 is GTSNPN and CDR2 is SVGIG (reference sequence). The ends were cut back, 5 bases at V and 3 bases at J, with 16 bases in the middle. The chain's CDR3 is CAWAKYRDDTEAFF. CDR3 nucleotide sequence: TGTGCCTGGGCTAAATACAGGGACGACACTGAAGCTTTCTTT.

The chain combines TRBV6-5 with TRBJ1-2; 7 bases line up with TRBD1. V lost 6 bases to trimming and J lost 5 bases; unmatched junction nucleotides: 6. The germline CDR1 and CDR2 sequences are MNHEY and SVGAGI. This CDR3 spans 13 amino acids. CDR3 sequence reads: CASRTGQVYGYTF. Written as DNA, the CDR3 is TGTGCCAGCAGAACTGGACAGGTTTATGGCTACACCTTC.

The genes are TRBV3-1 (or the pseudogene TRBV3-2) and TRBJ1-4, with 8 bases aligning to TRBD1. From germline, CDR1 is LGHDT and CDR2 YNNKEL (reference sequence). V lost 5 bases and J lost 6; bases outside the gene matches: 14. The CDR3 covers 17 residues. The CDR3 sequence: CASSIIPLQGGDEKLFF. The CDR3 region has the DNA TGTGCCAGCAGCATCATCCCCCTACAGGGGGGGGATGAAAAACTGTTTTTT.

This chain connects TRBV29-1 to TRBJ1-2, with 11 bases aligning to TRBD1. Germline lookup yields CDR1 SQVTM and CDR2 ANQGSEA. The CDR3 runs to 15 residues. With 0 bases clipped from V and 4 bases from J, the junction kept 4 bases outside the gene matches. CDR3: CSVEDRGQGAYGYTF. CDR3 sequence (DNA): TGCAGCGTTGAAGATCGAGGACAGGGGGCCTATGGCTACACCTTC.

The J gene is TRBJ1-1, the V gene TRBV19; D is ambiguous. Germline V gene lookup returns CDR1 LNHDA and CDR2 SQIVND (reference sequence). V gave up 5 bases and J gave up 6 bases, with 13 bases separating them. There are 13 residues in the CDR3. CDR3 loop: CASSLDVRAEAFF. As DNA, the CDR3 is TGTGCCAGTAGTCTGGACGTGAGGGCTGAAGCTTTCTTT.

This clone was detected once. The chain is built from TRBV4-2 and TRBJ2-3; D is unclear. Trimming took 5 bases from V and 2 from J, leaving 14 bases between them. CDR3 length equals 15 residues. Germline CDR1 reads LGHNA; CDR2 reads YNFKEQ. CDR3 sequence (DNA): TGTGCCAGCAGCAAAACCGGCGGATCCACAGATACGCAGTATTTT. Protein sequence: CASSKTGGSTDTQYF.

The gene calls are TRBV7-9 and TRBJ2-1; 10 bases map to TRBD2. Germline V gives CDR1 SEHNR, CDR2 FQNEAQ (reference sequence). The V segment lost 1 base and the J segment 1 base; nucleotides outside the gene matches: 7. The CDR3 has 18 residues. CDR3 nucleotide sequence: TGTGCCAGCAGCTTAGAGTTTTCTAGCGGGGGTTCCTACAATGAGCAGTTCTTC. Translated, it gives CASSLEFSSGGSYNEQFF.

This chain connects TRBV19 to TRBJ1-1; 9 positions agree with TRBD1. V was pared by 5 bases and J by 5 bases, with 9 bases of the junction left unmatched. In germline, CDR1 is LNHDA, CDR2 SQIVND (reference sequence). The CDR3 spans 15 residues. The CDR3 sequence: CASSPRGQGWTEAFF. For the CDR3, the DNA is TGTGCCAGTAGTCCCCGAGGACAGGGGTGGACTGAAGCTTTCTTT.

The V gene is TRBV2, the J gene TRBJ2-2, with 10 bases lining up with TRBD1. V lost 5 bases to trimming and J lost 0 bases; unmatched junction nucleotides: 3. The V gene's germline CDR1 is SNHLY and CDR2 FYNNEI. The CDR3 is 16 residues long. Here the CDR3 reads CASSSGQGANTGELFF. The CDR3 DNA reads TGTGCCAGCAGTAGCGGACAGGGGGCGAACACCGGGGAGCTGTTTTTT.